This TCR beta chain was found in a study of cytomegalovirus exposure and HLA in healthy donors. On the study more broadly: Early release data held 85 million to 95 million unique TCRs from HLA-typed donors. General study points: Most of the TCR beta V segments (in an earlier analysis) were productive either about 87% or about 30% of the time. Some segments of the V type, notably TRBV6-2 and TRBV6-3, were excluded as indistinguishable.

The CDR3 spans 15 residues. After removal of 6 bases from V and 0 bases from J, the junction contained 8 bases not matched to a gene. Germline V gene lookup returns CDR1 MDHEN and CDR2 SYDVKM. Concerning this clone: What it binds is not known.

Primers for the PCR totalled 60 Vbeta and 13 Jbeta. Method: immunoSEQ multiplex PCR; TCRdb's copy keeps in-frame clones and lacks some. The sample includes about 150,000 clones, approximately 74% of them seen just once. The receptor was derived from a man younger than 40 in good health and CMV-seronegative. The chain carries TRBV28 and TRBJ2-7; 7 positions match TRBD1. The sample was PBMCs. The CDR3 coding sequence is TGTGCCAGCAGCCTGACAGGGCGCAGCTCCTACGAGCAGTACTTC. This encodes CASSLTGRSSYEQYF. The full variable domain, its missing parts supplied by reference TRBV28 and TRBJ2-7, is DVKVTQSSRYLVKRTGEKVFLECVQDMDHENMFWYRQDPGLGLRLIYFSYDVKMKEKGDIPEGYSVSREKKERFSLILESASTNQTSMYLCASSLTGRSSYEQYFGPGTRLTVT.